Below, 24 T cell receptor beta chains from the same sample are listed, as sequenced in a study of identical twins. MiXCR was run by TCRdb on the 5' RACE reads, yielding one entry per CDR3 protein. The sample includes around 680,000 distinct CDR3 sequences, more than 6.5% of them seen just once. These data are also associated with another study on yellow fever vaccine responses in identical twins.

Sequences were obtained from PBMCs. The receptors originated from a young woman in good health.

The genes are TRBV5-1 and TRBJ2-3, with 9 bases fitting TRBD1. The CDR3 is 18 amino acids. Unmatched junction bases numbered 12, after V lost 4 bases and J lost 0 bases. CDR1 SGHRS and CDR2 YFSETQ come from the germline V gene. CDR3 protein: CASSRLRDRGMSTDTQYF. In DNA form, the CDR3 reads TGCGCCAGCAGCCGCCTCCGAGACAGGGGGATGAGCACAGATACGCAGTATTTT.

This clonotype was observed a handful of times. The J gene is TRBJ2-5, the V gene TRBV10-2; tentatively, D is TRBD1 (5 bases). CDR3 length: 12 amino acids. The V end was cut by 8 bases, the J end by 1 base, with 8 bases between. Germline loops: CDR1 WSHSY, CDR2 SAAADI. As DNA, the CDR3 is TGCGCCAGCGGGGCGTCCCAAGAGACCCAGTACTTC. It codes for CASGASQETQYF.

This chain uses TRBV27 with TRBJ1-1; possible D gene TRBD1, 5 bases. V dropped 8 bases and J dropped 1 base, with 11 bases sitting between them. The germline V gene encodes CDR1 MNHEY and CDR2 SMNVEV (reference sequence). CDR3 size: 13 residues. This CDR3 reads CASYGRANTEAFF. In DNA form, the CDR3 reads TGTGCCAGCTATGGCAGGGCGAACACTGAAGCTTTCTTT.

This clonotype was detected many times. This chain uses TRBV6-5 with TRBJ2-1; 9 bases fit TRBD1. With V trimmed by 2 bases and J by 6 bases, 2 bases remained unmatched. Germline V gene sequence: CDR1 MNHEY, CDR2 SVGAGI. The CDR3 has 14 residues. The CDR3 DNA sequence: TGTGCCAGCAGTTACGGGACAGGGAGCAATGAGCAGTTCTTC. The encoded protein is CASSYGTGSNEQFF.

The table lists this clonotype with a few counts. The genes are TRBV7-9 and TRBJ1-5; possible D gene TRBD1, 6 bases. The V and J ends lost 1 base and 0 bases respectively, with 13 bases between them. Germline V gene data show CDR1 as SEHNR and CDR2 as FQNEAQ (reference sequence). CDR3 length equals 17 residues. As DNA, the CDR3 is TGTGCCAGCAGCTTAGTACAGGGTGGATATAGCAATCAGCCCCAGCATTTT. As protein: CASSLVQGGYSNQPQHF.

This clonotype was detected a few times. This chain connects TRBV5-1 to TRBJ2-3, with D perhaps matching TRBD1 (6 bases). The CDR3 totals 14 residues. The V gene lost 4 bases and the J gene lost 5 bases, with 14 bases spanning the gap. Germline V CDR1 and CDR2: SGHRS, YFSETQ. Written as DNA, the CDR3 is TGCGCCAGCAGCCAACAACAGGGCATAGATACGCAGTATTTT. It codes for CASSQQQGIDTQYF.

V is TRBV29-1 and J is TRBJ1-3, with D unresolved. The CDR3 is made up of 11 amino acids. V was shortened by 7 bases and J by 4 bases, with 8 bases between the two germline ends. Per the germline V gene, CDR1 is SQVTM and CDR2 is ANQGSEA. The CDR3 DNA reads as TGCAGCGCACTCAGGGGAAACACCATATATTTT. Translating it yields CSALRGNTIYF.

In its sample, this clonotype was seen many times. The V gene is TRBV29-1, the J gene TRBJ2-1; perhaps TRBD1 as D (6 bases). This CDR3 region has 16 residues. Trimming cost V 0 bases and J 3 bases, with 15 bases left between them. Germline-derived CDR1 and CDR2 are SQVTM and ANQGSEA. DNA for the CDR3: TGCAGCGTTGAAGATCGGTCAGGGGTGGGCTACAATGAGCAGTTCTTC. It translates to CSVEDRSGVGYNEQFF.

Ten or more counts support this clonotype. The gene calls are TRBV11-3 and TRBJ1-1; D is perhaps TRBD1 (5 bases). Trimming cost V 5 bases and J 3 bases, with 10 bases left between them. Germline V lookup: CDR1 SGHNT, CDR2 YENEEA. This CDR3 comprises 13 residues. CDR3 in amino acids: CASSSRVDTEAFF. For the CDR3, the DNA is TGTGCCAGCAGCAGCAGGGTAGACACTGAAGCTTTCTTT.

This clonotype was counted between two and nine times. This rearrangement joins TRBV7-9 to TRBJ1-2; a weak D match, TRBD1 (5 bases). V was trimmed by 5 bases and J by 1 base, leaving 17 bases between them. The CDR3 is 16 amino acids. Germline CDR1 reads SEHNR; CDR2 reads FQNEAQ (reference sequence). CDR3 residues: CASSRLGHHLNYGYTF. DNA of the CDR3: TGTGCCAGCAGCCGACTAGGACACCACCTTAACTATGGCTACACCTTC.

This chain connects TRBV13 to TRBJ2-7, with 7 bases matching TRBD1. Germline-derived CDR1 and CDR2 are PRHDT and FYEKMQ (reference sequence). The CDR3 length is 13 residues. Germline trimming cut 5 bases from V and 7 bases from J; bases unmatched to any gene: 8. The CDR3: CASSRDRMGEQYF. The CDR3 nucleotides are TGTGCCAGCAGCCGGGACAGAATGGGGGAGCAGTACTTC. Full variable domain (outside the CDR3, taken from reference TRBV13 and TRBJ2-7): AAGVIQSPRHLIKEKRETATLKCYPIPRHDTVYWYQQGPGQDPQFLISFYEKMQSDKGSIPDRFSAQQFSDYHSELNMSSLELGDSALYFCASSRDRMGEQYFGPGTRLTVT.

The V call is TRBV3-1, the J call TRBJ2-4; D unclear. V was shortened by 0 bases and J by 9 bases, with 6 bases between the two germline ends. Germline assignment: CDR1 LGHDT and CDR2 YNNKEL (reference sequence). CDR3 length: 12 amino acids. The CDR3 protein is CASSQDRSIQYF. CDR3 coding DNA: TGTGCCAGCAGCCAAGATCGCAGCATTCAGTACTTC.

This rearrangement joins TRBV20-1 to TRBJ2-5; TRBD2 matches 7 bases. The CDR3 is 15 amino acids. Germline values: CDR1 DFQATT, CDR2 SNEGSKA (reference sequence). V was pared by 3 bases and J by 6 bases, with 13 bases of the junction left unmatched. CDR3 protein: CSASALPGGGKTQYF. The CDR3 bases are TGCAGTGCTAGTGCTTTGCCGGGAGGCGGAAAGACCCAGTACTTC.

This clonotype was observed a few times. The rearrangement links TRBV25-1 to TRBJ2-5; D remains unclear. The V end was cut by 1 base, the J end by 4 bases, with 4 bases between. The germline gives CDR1 MGHDK, CDR2 SYGVNS. This CDR3 spans 12 amino acids. CDR3 nucleotides: TGTGCCAGCAGTGAATTGGGAGAGACCCAGTACTTC. This sequence encodes CASSELGETQYF.

This clonotype was recorded at least ten times. The chain is built from TRBV12-3 or TRBV12-4 and TRBJ1-3; no reliable D call. Trimming left V 8 bases short and J 5 bases short, with 10 bases between. There are 12 residues in the CDR3. CDR3: CASQNLRNTIYF. CDR3 nucleotides: TGTGCCAGCCAAAACTTGAGAAACACCATATATTTT.

This clonotype was recorded a few times. The DNA for the CDR3 is TGCAGCGTTGAGTGGATTAGCACAGATACGCAGTATTTT. It encodes CSVEWISTDTQYF. The J gene is TRBJ2-3, the V gene TRBV29-1; no definite D call. CDR3 size: 13 residues. Trimming took 3 bases from V and 0 from J, leaving 7 bases between them. Germline V lookup: CDR1 SQVTM, CDR2 ANQGSEA.

Comments on this clonotype: At one end the junction does not follow the germline gene, possibly because of a read error. As DNA, the CDR3 is TGTACCAGCAGTCTCCCTGGGGACAGGAAGGGCACAGATACGCAGTATTTT. Translation gives CTSSLPGDRKGTDTQYF. This rearrangement joins TRBV12-3 or TRBV12-4 to TRBJ2-3; 8 nucleotides match TRBD1. The CDR3 loop spans 17 amino acids.

There are a few counts of this clonotype. The chain couples TRBV2 to TRBJ2-1; 10 nucleotides match TRBD2. The CDR3 is made up of 13 amino acids. Germline V CDR1 and CDR2: SNHLY, FYNNEI. Germline trimming cut 7 bases from V and 6 bases from J; bases unmatched to any gene: 3. DNA for the CDR3: TGTGCCAGCACCACTAGCGGGATCAATGAGCAGTTCTTC. Translated: CASTTSGINEQFF.

This clonotype has just a few counts. The CDR3 reads CASGDRGFGYTF. Written as DNA, the CDR3 is TGTGCCAGCGGGGACAGGGGTTTTGGCTACACCTTC. The chain uses TRBV5-8 and TRBJ1-2, with 10 bases that match TRBD1. V shed 7 bases and J 7 bases; nucleotides not matched to a gene: 4. The CDR3 runs to 12 residues. The V gene's germline CDR1 is SGHTS and CDR2 YDEGEE.

The chain carries TRBV20-1 and TRBJ2-3; a weak D match, TRBD2 (6 bases). Looked up from germline, CDR1 is DFQATT and CDR2 is SNEGSKA (reference sequence). The V end lost 0 bases, the J end lost 2 bases, and 18 bases lay between the germline ends. The length of the CDR3 is 17 residues. CDR3: CSARDSGSGHYTDTQYF. The CDR3 DNA is TGCAGTGCTAGAGATTCGGGTAGCGGCCACTACACAGATACGCAGTATTTT.

The chain uses TRBV20-1 and TRBJ1-4; 7 bases are shared with TRBD1. Trimming cost V 0 bases and J 7 bases; bases outside gene matches: 8. CDR1 and CDR2 from the germline V gene are DFQATT and SNEGSKA (reference sequence). This CDR3 contains 15 residues. CDR3 in DNA: TGCAGTGCTAGAGATGAGGGGGCCGATCTTGAAAAACTGTTTTTT. As protein: CSARDEGADLEKLFF.

In this sample, this clonotype turned up a few times. The chain recombines TRBV11-2 with TRBJ2-2; 8 bases match TRBD2. The CDR3 totals 16 residues. Germline values: CDR1 SGHAT, CDR2 FQNNGV. The J segment lost 0 bases and the V segment lost 5 bases, leaving 5 bases of the junction unmatched. The chain's CDR3 is CASSPTSGSNTGELFF. CDR3 sequence (DNA): TGTGCCAGCAGCCCAACTAGCGGTTCGAACACCGGGGAGCTGTTTTTT.

This clonotype was counted a few times. The V gene is TRBV29-1, the J gene TRBJ2-7; D may correspond to TRBD1 or TRBD2 (7 bases each). The V gene's germline CDR1 is SQVTM and CDR2 ANQGSEA. V gave up 6 bases and J gave up 2 bases, with 14 bases separating them. The CDR3 length is 13 residues. The CDR3 reads CSVWGGQTYEQYF. The CDR3 region has the DNA TGCAGCGTCTGGGGGGGACAGACCTACGAGCAGTACTTC.

This clonotype occurred many times. The rearrangement links TRBV7-6 to TRBJ1-3, with no clear D. Trimming stripped 4 bases from V and 0 bases from J, with 10 bases between. Germline V gene data show CDR1 as SGHVS and CDR2 as FNYEAQ. The CDR3 covers 15 residues. The chain's CDR3 is CASSSPRSSGNTIYF. CDR3 in DNA: TGTGCCAGCAGCTCACCTCGGAGCTCTGGAAACACCATATATTTT.